Following are 18 T cell receptor beta chains from one sample sequenced in a study of OX40 agonist ivuxolimab in advanced cancers. The table came from immunoSEQ multiplex PCR; TCRdb's copy has only in-frame clones and leaves some out. The table lists approximately 62,000 clones, approximately 90% of them singletons, with 9% to 15% in the top ten. This sample comprised CD4+ or CD8+ T cells sorted from blood, obtained in a trial of the OX40 agonist ivuxolimab. Receptors were obtained from an adult with an advanced solid tumor such as melanoma, head and neck, liver or kidney cancer.

This sequence joins TRBV29-1 and TRBJ2-1, with D unresolved. The ends were cut back, 4 bases at V and 8 bases at J, with 12 bases in the middle. Germline V gene sequence: CDR1 SQVTM, CDR2 ANQGSEA. The CDR3 runs to 12 residues. As DNA, the CDR3 is TGCAGCGTTGCATCTGTCAGCGATGAGCAGTTCTTC. Encoded protein: CSVASVSDEQFF.

This chain links TRBV9 with TRBJ2-1; D assignment may be TRBD1 or TRBD2 (5 bases each). Trimming stripped 0 bases from V and 7 bases from J, with 14 bases between. This CDR3 is built from 15 residues. Germline V lookup: CDR1 SGDLS, CDR2 YYNGEE. The CDR3: CASSVVLGVENEQFF. CDR3 nucleotide sequence: TGTGCCAGCAGCGTAGTACTAGGGGTTGAAAATGAGCAGTTCTTC.

V is TRBV28 and J is TRBJ1-5; 10 positions match TRBD1. This CDR3 has 14 residues. CDR1 is MDHEN, CDR2 SYDVKM, per germline. The ends lost 6 bases at V and 7 bases at J; junction bases unmatched: 6. The CDR3 loop reads CASSLDRGRQPQHF. The DNA of the CDR3 is TGTGCCAGCAGCCTTGACAGGGGGCGGCAGCCCCAGCATTTT.

The chain has TRBV28 and TRBJ2-7; a possible D gene is TRBD1 (6 bases). Germline V gene lookup returns CDR1 MDHEN and CDR2 SYDVKM. Trimming cost V 5 bases and J 7 bases, with 18 bases left between them. The CDR3 extends over 14 amino acids. CDR3 in amino acids: CASSPTVQRGEQYF. CDR3 bases: TGTGCCAGCAGTCCGACAGTCCAGAGGGGGGAGCAGTACTTC.

There are a few counts of this clone. This rearrangement joins TRBV4-2 to TRBJ1-3; TRBD1 matches at 7 bases. The CDR3 length is 15 residues. Germline V CDR1 and CDR2: LGHNA, YNFKEQ. V lost 5 bases and J lost 2; bases outside the gene matches: 6. CDR3 in amino acids: CASSTQGTTGNTIYF. The CDR3 DNA follows: TGTGCCAGCAGCACACAGGGGACGACTGGAAACACCATATATTTT.

The CDR3 nucleotides read TGTGCCAGCAGTTTCGGGACAGGGGGCCGGACCGGGGAGCTGTTTTTT. Its translation: CASSFGTGGRTGELFF. The J gene is TRBJ2-2, the V gene TRBV28; 12 bases agree with TRBD1. The CDR3 length is 16 residues. V was pared by 3 bases and J by 5 bases, with 4 bases of the junction left unmatched. Germline V lookup: CDR1 MDHEN, CDR2 SYDVKM.

This clone was observed once. This chain joins TRBV7-9 and TRBJ1-2, with 7 bases that match TRBD1. CDR3 size: 13 residues. J was trimmed by 4 bases and V by 5 bases; bases with no gene match: 4. In germline, CDR1 is SEHNR, CDR2 FQNEAQ (reference sequence). For the CDR3, the DNA is TGTGCCAGCAGCCAGGGACAGCTCTATGGCTACACCTTC. Protein sequence: CASSQGQLYGYTF.

This sequence joins TRBV4-1 and TRBJ2-1, with 7 bases lining up with TRBD2. The germline CDR1 and CDR2 sequences are MGHRA and YSYEKL. Trimming removed 0 bases from V and 4 bases from J; junction bases left unmatched: 0. This CDR3 is 14 amino acids long. This CDR3 is CASSQEGGYNEQFF. The CDR3 bases are TGCGCCAGCAGCCAAGAGGGGGGGTACAATGAGCAGTTCTTC.

This sequence joins TRBV2 and TRBJ2-2; D is ambiguous. The CDR3 runs 15 residues. The V gene lost 2 bases and the J gene lost 4 bases, with 11 bases spanning the gap. The germline V gene encodes CDR1 SNHLY and CDR2 FYNNEI. The CDR3 sequence is CASSESRIGTGELFF. The CDR3 DNA reads as TGTGCCAGCAGTGAATCAAGGATCGGCACCGGGGAGCTGTTTTTT. Together with reference TRBV2 and TRBJ2-2, the CDR3 gives the full variable domain: EPEVTQTPSHQVTQMGQEVILRCVPISNHLYFYWYRQILGQKVEFLVSFYNNEISEKSEIFDDQFSVERPDGSNFTLKIRSTKLEDSAMYFCASSESRIGTGELFFGEGSRLTVL.

This clone has only one observation. The chain carries TRBV7-2 and TRBJ1-2; no clear D gene. This CDR3 spans 15 amino acids. CDR1 is SGHTA, CDR2 FQGNSA, per germline. The V and J ends lost 1 base and 1 base respectively, with 10 bases between them. The CDR3 loop reads CASSLEFHFNYGYTF. CDR3 in DNA: TGTGCCAGCAGCTTAGAATTTCATTTTAACTATGGCTACACCTTC.

The V call is TRBV27, the J call TRBJ2-5; 9 positions agree with TRBD2. The V and J ends lost 5 bases and 5 bases, in that order; junction bases with no gene match: 9. Per germline, CDR1 MNHEY and CDR2 SMNVEV (reference sequence). The CDR3 runs 15 residues. In DNA form, the CDR3 reads TGTGCCAGCAGTCCGACTAGCGGCCCATGGGAGACCCAGTACTTC. Protein: CASSPTSGPWETQYF.

The chain couples TRBV7-3 to TRBJ2-3; perhaps D is TRBD1 or TRBD2 (5 bases each). The CDR3 has 16 amino acids. Trimming removed 1 base at V and 1 base at J, with 12 bases between. Germline CDR1 reads SGHTA; CDR2 reads FQGTGA. CDR3 loop: CASSLIGDRRTDTQYF. CDR3 in DNA: TGTGCCAGCAGCTTAATAGGGGACCGCCGCACAGATACGCAGTATTTT.

CDR3: CASSPTLGREQYV. DNA for the CDR3: TGTGCCAGTAGTCCGACCCTGGGTCGGGAGCAGTACGTC. This chain joins TRBV19 and TRBJ2-7; no clear D gene. The CDR3 runs 13 residues. Germline V CDR1 and CDR2: LNHDA, SQIVND (reference sequence). V lost 5 bases and J 7 bases, leaving 15 bases between the germline ends.

V is TRBV7-2 and J is TRBJ1-5; TRBD1 aligns across 8 bases. The germline gives CDR1 SGHTA, CDR2 FQGNSA. This CDR3 spans 18 amino acids. V was clipped by 5 bases and J by 2 bases; unmatched bases: 14. Here the CDR3 DNA reads TGTGCCAGCAGCCGGCTCGGGGAGGACAGGGTGGGCAATCAGCCCCAGCATTTT. Its translation: CASSRLGEDRVGNQPQHF.

The DNA for the CDR3 is TGTGCCAGCAGTTACAGGGTCGGTTTCAATGAGCAGTTCTTC. Protein product: CASSYRVGFNEQFF. This rearrangement joins TRBV6-5 to TRBJ2-1; D ambiguous. Trimming took off 2 bases at V and 6 bases at J, with 11 bases between the two ends. The germline gives CDR1 MNHEY, CDR2 SVGAGI. The CDR3 spans 14 residues.

J is TRBJ2-7 and V is TRBV10-3, with a possible D match to TRBD1 (6 bases). Trimming pared 4 bases from V and 3 bases from J, leaving 13 bases between. The CDR3 totals 14 residues. Germline V CDR1 and CDR2: ENHRY, SYGVKD. The CDR3 sequence is CAISGLQGSYEQYF. In nucleotides, the CDR3 is TGTGCCATCAGTGGTTTACAGGGAAGCTACGAGCAGTACTTC.

The chain has TRBV5-1 and TRBJ2-7; D is perhaps TRBD1 or TRBD2 (5 bases each). This CDR3 region has 16 residues. Germline V lookup: CDR1 SGHRS, CDR2 YFSETQ. V shed 1 base and J shed 2 bases, with 16 bases lying between them. Here the CDR3 reads CASSLKGAGATYEQYF. The CDR3 coding sequence is TGCGCCAGCAGCTTGAAAGGGGCCGGGGCAACCTACGAGCAGTACTTC.

The chain couples TRBV19 to TRBJ2-7; no clear D gene. The CDR3 contains 15 residues. V was trimmed by 2 bases and J by 0 bases, leaving 11 bases between them. From germline, CDR1 is LNHDA and CDR2 SQIVND (reference sequence). CDR3 sequence (DNA): TGTGCCAGTAGTATATTTTCCGGAGACTCCTACGAGCAGTACTTC. Protein: CASSIFSGDSYEQYF.